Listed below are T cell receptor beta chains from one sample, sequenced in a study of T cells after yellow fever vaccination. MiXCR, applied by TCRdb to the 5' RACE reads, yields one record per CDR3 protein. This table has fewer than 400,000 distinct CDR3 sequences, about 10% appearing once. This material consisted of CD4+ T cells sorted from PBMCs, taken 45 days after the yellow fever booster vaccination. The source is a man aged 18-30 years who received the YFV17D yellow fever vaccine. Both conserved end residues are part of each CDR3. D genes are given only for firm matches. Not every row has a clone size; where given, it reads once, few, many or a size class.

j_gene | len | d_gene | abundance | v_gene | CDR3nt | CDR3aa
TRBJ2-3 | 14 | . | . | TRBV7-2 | TGTGCCAGCAGCCCGGATTACTACACAGATACGCAGTATTTT | CASSPDYYTDTQYF
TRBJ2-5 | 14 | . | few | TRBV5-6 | TGTGCCAGCAGTTCCGGACAGTCGGGGGAGACCCAGTACTTC | CASSSGQSGETQYF
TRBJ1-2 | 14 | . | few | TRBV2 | TGTGCCAGCAGTGCGACGGTCGCTAACTATGGCTACACCTTC | CASSATVANYGYTF
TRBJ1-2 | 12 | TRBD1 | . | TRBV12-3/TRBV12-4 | TGTGCCAGCAGTTCCCGGGACAGCCGTCGGACCTTC | CASSSRDSRRTF
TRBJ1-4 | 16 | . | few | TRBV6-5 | TGTGCCAGCAGTTACTCCCCCGCCGGGTCGTCGAGGAAACTGTTTTTT | CASSYSPAGSSRKLFF
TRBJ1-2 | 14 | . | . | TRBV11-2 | TGTGCCAGCAGCTTAGGTCTGGGGGCCTATGGCTACACCTTC | CASSLGLGAYGYTF
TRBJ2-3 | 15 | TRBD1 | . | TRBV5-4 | TGTGCCAGCAGCTATCGACAGGGTGGTATAGATACGCAGTATTTT | CASSYRQGGIDTQYF
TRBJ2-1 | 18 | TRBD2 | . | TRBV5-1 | TGCGCCAGCAGCCGTGACGCGCTGCGGGGGAGGGATCACAATGAGCAGTTCTTC | CASSRDALRGRDHNEQFF
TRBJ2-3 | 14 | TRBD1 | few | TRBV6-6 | TGTGCCAGCAGTTACCGGACAGGGACCGATACGCAGTATTTT | CASSYRTGTDTQYF
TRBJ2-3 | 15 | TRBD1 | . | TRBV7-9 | TGTGCCACCATACACCGCGGGACAGGACTGAATACGCAGTATTTT | CATIHRGTGLNTQYF
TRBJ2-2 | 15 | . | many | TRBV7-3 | TGTGCCAGCAGCCTAGTAGGTTCGAACACCGGGGAGCTGTTTTTT | CASSLVGSNTGELFF
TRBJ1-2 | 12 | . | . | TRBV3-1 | TGTGCCAGCAGCCCCGGACCAGGGGGCTACACCTTC | CASSPGPGGYTF
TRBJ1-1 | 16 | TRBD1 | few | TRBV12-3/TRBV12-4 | TGTGCCAGCAGTCCTAGGGGGGGACAGCCGAACACTGAAGCTTTCTTT | CASSPRGGQPNTEAFF
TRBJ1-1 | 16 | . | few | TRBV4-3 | TGCGCCAGCAGCCAAGATAGTAGGTTTTATAACACTGAAGCTTTCTTT | CASSQDSRFYNTEAFF
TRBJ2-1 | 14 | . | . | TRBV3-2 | TGTGCCAGCAGCCAAGGGCCCCTCGGCCGTGAGCAGTTCTTC | CASSQGPLGREQFF
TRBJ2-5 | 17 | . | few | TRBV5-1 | TGCGCCAGCAGCAATAGTCTAGAGGGGAGTCGGGGAGAGACCCAGTACTTC | CASSNSLEGSRGETQYF
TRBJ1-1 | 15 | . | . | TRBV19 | TGTGCCAGTAGTATAAACGAGGGTTGGGGCACTGAAGCTTTCTTT | CASSINEGWGTEAFF
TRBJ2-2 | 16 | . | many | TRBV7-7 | TGTGCTAGCAGCCCCGTACCCACAAAGGATATCGGGGAGCTGTTTTTT | CASSPVPTKDIGELFF
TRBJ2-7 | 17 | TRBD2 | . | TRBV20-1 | TGCAGTGCTAGAGATAAGAGCGGGGGCACCGTGGGGTACGAGCAGTACTTC | CSARDKSGGTVGYEQYF
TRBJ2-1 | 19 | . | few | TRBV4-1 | TGCGCCAGCAGCAAAAGGGAAGTAGAGGAGCTTAGACTAGACAATGAGCAGTTCTTC | CASSKREVEELRLDNEQFF
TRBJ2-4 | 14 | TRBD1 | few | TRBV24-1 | TGTGCCACCGGCAGGGACAGGGGTCAAAACATTCAGTACTTC | CATGRDRGQNIQYF
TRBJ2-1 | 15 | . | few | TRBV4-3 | TGCGCCAGCAGCCGAGACGGAGGGCCGAACAATGAGCAGTTCTTC | CASSRDGGPNNEQFF
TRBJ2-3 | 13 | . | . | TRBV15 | TGTGCCACCAGCAGACGGCCCACAGATACGCAGTATTTT | CATSRRPTDTQYF
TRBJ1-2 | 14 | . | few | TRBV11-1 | TGTGCCAGCAGCTTAGGGTGGCAGGACTATGGCTACACCTTC | CASSLGWQDYGYTF
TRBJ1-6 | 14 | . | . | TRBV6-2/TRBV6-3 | TGTGCCAGCAGCCCAAGGAGGCCGGAGTCACCCCTCCACTTT | CASSPRRPESPLHF
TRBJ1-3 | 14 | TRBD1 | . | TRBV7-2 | TGTGCCAGCAGCTTAGTACAGGGGGGAAACACCATATATTTT | CASSLVQGGNTIYF
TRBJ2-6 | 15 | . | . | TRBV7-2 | TGTGCCAGCAGCCGGAACCCCGGGCAGGGGTACGTCCTGACTTTC | CASSRNPGQGYVLTF
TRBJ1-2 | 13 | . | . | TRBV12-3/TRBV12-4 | TGTGCCAGCAGTCAGGGCAGGGGCCGAGGCTACACCTTC | CASSQGRGRGYTF
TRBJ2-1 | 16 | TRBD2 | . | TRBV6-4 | TGTGCCAGCAGTAAAGGAGCGGGGTCTGCCTACAATGAGCAGTTCTTC | CASSKGAGSAYNEQFF
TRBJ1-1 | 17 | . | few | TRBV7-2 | TGTGCCAGCAGCTTTCAGGCACCCCCTCTTTTGAACACTGAAGCTTTCTTT | CASSFQAPPLLNTEAFF
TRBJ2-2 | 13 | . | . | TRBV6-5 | TGTGCCACCCGGGCAACGGGGACCGGGGAGCTGTTTTTT | CATRATGTGELFF
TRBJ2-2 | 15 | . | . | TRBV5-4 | TGTGCCAGCAGCTCCCAGGCAGCGAACACCGGGGAGCTGTTTTTT | CASSSQAANTGELFF
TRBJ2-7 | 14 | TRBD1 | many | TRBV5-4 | TGTGCCAGCGAAAAGGGACAGGGGTTAGGCGAGCAGTACTTC | CASEKGQGLGEQYF
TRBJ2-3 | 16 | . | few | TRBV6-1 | TGTGCCAGCAGTGAGGTAGGGCGGTGGAGCACAGATACGCAGTATTTT | CASSEVGRWSTDTQYF
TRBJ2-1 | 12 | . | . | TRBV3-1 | TGTGCCAGCAGCTCTGTCTACAATGAGCAGTTCTTC | CASSSVYNEQFF
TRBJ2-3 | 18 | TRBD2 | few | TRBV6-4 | TGTGCCAGCTCTCCCCGACCCGGACTAGCGGGCTCCACAGATACGCAGTATTTT | CASSPRPGLAGSTDTQYF
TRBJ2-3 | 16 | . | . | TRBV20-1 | TGCAGTTCCAGAGGGGGGGCCGACTCTAGCACAGATACGCAGTATTTT | CSSRGGADSSTDTQYF
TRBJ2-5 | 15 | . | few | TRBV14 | TGTGCCAGCAGCCAAGAGGAGGAAGGGTCGGAGACCCAGTACTTC | CASSQEEEGSETQYF
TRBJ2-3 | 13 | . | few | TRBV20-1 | TGCAGCGGCGCAGAGTCTAGCACAGATACGCAGTATTTT | CSGAESSTDTQYF
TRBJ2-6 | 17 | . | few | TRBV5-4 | TGTGCCAGCAGCTTGGGGACGGACCCCTCTGGGGCCAACGTCCTGACTTTC | CASSLGTDPSGANVLTF
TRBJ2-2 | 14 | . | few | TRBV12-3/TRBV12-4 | TGTGCTGGAGCGTTTAGCGAAAACACCGGGGAGCTGTTTTTT | CAGAFSENTGELFF
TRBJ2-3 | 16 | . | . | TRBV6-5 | TGTGCCAGCAGTTACTCCGGGAACAGGAGGGTGGATACGCAGTATTTT | CASSYSGNRRVDTQYF
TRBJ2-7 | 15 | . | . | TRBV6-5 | TGTGCCAGCAGTTATGGGACAAGGGTGTCCTACGAGCAGTACTTC | CASSYGTRVSYEQYF
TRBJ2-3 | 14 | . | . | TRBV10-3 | TGTGCCATCAGTGACGGGGGCGCGGGAGATACGCAGTATTTT | CAISDGGAGDTQYF
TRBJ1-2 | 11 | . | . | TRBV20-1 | TGCAGTGCTAGTGGGGGTGGTGGCTACACCTTC | CSASGGGGYTF
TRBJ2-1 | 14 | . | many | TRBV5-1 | TGCGCCAGCAGCTTGGGGGGCTCCTACAATGAGCAGTTCTTC | CASSLGGSYNEQFF
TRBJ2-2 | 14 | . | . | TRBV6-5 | TGTGCCAGCAGCCTTGTGACAAGTGGAAGTGGGCTGTTTTTT | CASSLVTSGSGLFF
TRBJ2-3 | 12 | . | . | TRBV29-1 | TGCAGCGTTGTGCCTCGCACAGATACGCAGTATTTT | CSVVPRTDTQYF
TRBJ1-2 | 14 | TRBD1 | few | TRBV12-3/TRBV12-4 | TGTGCCAGCAGTTTCGAGGGGGCATACTATGGCTACACCTTC | CASSFEGAYYGYTF
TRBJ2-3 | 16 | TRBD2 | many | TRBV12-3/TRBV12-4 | TGTGCCAGCAGTTTAGGACTAGCGGGGCCAGCAGATACGCAGTATTTT | CASSLGLAGPADTQYF
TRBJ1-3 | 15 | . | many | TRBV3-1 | TGTGCCAGCAGCCCAAGACGAGGCTCTGGAAACACCATATATTTT | CASSPRRGSGNTIYF
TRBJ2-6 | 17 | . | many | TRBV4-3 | TGCGCCAGCAGCCACCGGAAATGGGGAGCTGGGGCCAACGTCCTGACTTTC | CASSHRKWGAGANVLTF
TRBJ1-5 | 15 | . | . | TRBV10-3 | TGTGCCATCAGTGAGTCTCCCGGGCTCCATCAGCCCCAGCATTTT | CAISESPGLHQPQHF
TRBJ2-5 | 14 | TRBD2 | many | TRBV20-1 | TGCAGTGCGGCGGGGGGATATTTGCGAGAGACCCAGTACTTC | CSAAGGYLRETQYF
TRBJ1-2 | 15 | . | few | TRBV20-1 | TGCAGTGCTAGAGACTCAGTCAAGGGGGAATATGGCTACACCTTC | CSARDSVKGEYGYTF
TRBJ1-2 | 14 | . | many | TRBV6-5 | TGTGCCAGCAGCTGGGCGGACGGCGGGGGCGGCTACACCTTC | CASSWADGGGGYTF
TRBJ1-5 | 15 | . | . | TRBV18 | TGTGCCAGCTCACCGACGCTCCTTAGCAATCAGCCCCAGCATTTT | CASSPTLLSNQPQHF
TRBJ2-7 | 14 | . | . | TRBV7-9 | TGTGCCAGCAGCTTCACGATTAGCTCCTACGAGCAGTACTTC | CASSFTISSYEQYF
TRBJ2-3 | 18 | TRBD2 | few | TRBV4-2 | TGTGCCAGCAGCCACAGAGGCTCGACTAGCGGGAGCACAGATACGCAGTATTTT | CASSHRGSTSGSTDTQYF